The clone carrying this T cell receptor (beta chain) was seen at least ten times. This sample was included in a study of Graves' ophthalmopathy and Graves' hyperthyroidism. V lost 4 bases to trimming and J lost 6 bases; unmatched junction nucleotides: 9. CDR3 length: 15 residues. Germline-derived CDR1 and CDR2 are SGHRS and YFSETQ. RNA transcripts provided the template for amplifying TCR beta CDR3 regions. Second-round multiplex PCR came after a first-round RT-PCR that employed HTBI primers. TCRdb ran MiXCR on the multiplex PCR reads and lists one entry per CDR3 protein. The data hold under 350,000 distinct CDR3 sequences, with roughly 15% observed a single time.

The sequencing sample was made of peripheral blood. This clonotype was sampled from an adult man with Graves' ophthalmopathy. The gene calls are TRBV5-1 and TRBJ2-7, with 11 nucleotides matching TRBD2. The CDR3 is CASSVDLAGGREQYF. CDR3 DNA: TGCGCCAGCAGCGTGGATCTAGCGGGAGGCCGCGAGCAGTACTTC.